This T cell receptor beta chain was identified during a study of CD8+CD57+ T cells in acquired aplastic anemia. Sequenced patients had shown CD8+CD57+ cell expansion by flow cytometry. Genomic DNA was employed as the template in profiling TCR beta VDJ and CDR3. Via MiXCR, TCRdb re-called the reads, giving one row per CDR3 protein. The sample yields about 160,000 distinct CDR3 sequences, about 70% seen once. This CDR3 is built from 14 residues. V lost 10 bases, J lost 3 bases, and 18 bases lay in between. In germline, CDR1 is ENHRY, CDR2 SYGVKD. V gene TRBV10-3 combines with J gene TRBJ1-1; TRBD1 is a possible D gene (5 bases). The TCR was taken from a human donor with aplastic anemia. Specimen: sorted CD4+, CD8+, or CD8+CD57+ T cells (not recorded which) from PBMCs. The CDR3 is CATASFGGDTEAFF. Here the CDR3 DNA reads TGTGCCACCGCCTCTTTCGGGGGTGACACTGAAGCTTTCTTT.